What follows are 3 T cell receptor beta chains derived from one specimen sequenced in a study of OX40 agonist ivuxolimab in advanced cancers. Only in-frame clones appear in the TCRdb table, and some are missing; sequencing was by immunoSEQ multiplex PCR. The sample lists almost 70,000 clones; about 89% were seen once. The input for sequencing was CD4+ or CD8+ T cells sorted from blood, taken in a trial of the OX40 agonist ivuxolimab. The receptors were sampled from an adult with an advanced solid tumor such as melanoma, head and neck, liver or kidney cancer.

DNA of the CDR3: TGTGCCAGCAGAGCCTTCGGGATAGGGGAGCTGTTTTTT. This gives the protein CASRAFGIGELFF. The chain carries TRBV6-5 and TRBJ2-2; D might be TRBD2 (5 bases). The CDR3 loop spans 13 amino acids. The V end lost 6 bases, the J end lost 8 bases, and 13 bases lay between the germline ends. Germline-derived CDR1 and CDR2 are MNHEY and SVGAGI.

The rearrangement uses TRBV18 and TRBJ1-2; the D is unclear. This CDR3 comprises 14 residues. The V gene's germline CDR1 is KGHSH and CDR2 LQKENI. V lost 0 bases, J lost 5 bases, and 10 bases lay in between. The CDR3 DNA reads TGTGCCAGCTCACCACCGGGAGGAAATTATGGCTACACCTTC. Translating it yields CASSPPGGNYGYTF.

The V gene is TRBV10-1, the J gene TRBJ1-3, with a weak D call TRBD1 (5 bases). Germline lookup yields CDR1 WNHNN and CDR2 SYGVQD (reference sequence). V lost 8 bases to trimming and J lost 1 base, with 9 bases between them. The CDR3 has 13 amino acids. The CDR3 DNA follows: TGCGCCAGCGGTTCAGGGTCTGGAAACACCATATATTTT. Its translation: CASGSGSGNTIYF.